This T cell receptor (beta chain) was identified in a study of Ad26.COV2.S vaccination and SARS-CoV-2 variants. Study as a whole: It was the COV1001 Ad26.COV2.S trial arm that included the donor.

General study findings and limits: Higher spike-specific TCR breadth was found in vaccine recipients than in placebo recipients. Breadth, reportedly substantial, characterized the spike-specific CD8+ and CD4+ T cell responses after vaccination.

Per germline, CDR1 LGHNT and CDR2 FRNRAP. Trimming removed 5 bases from V and 2 bases from J, with 6 bases in between. This CDR3 is 12 amino acids long. Produced via immunoSEQ multiplex PCR; TCRdb's table is partial and in-frame only. The data hold hundreds of thousands of clones, with about nine tenths observed a single time. Note on this clone: Antigen unknown.

Treatment indicated: around 19 received Ad26.COV2.S at low or high dose, single or two shots; about 5 received placebo; per-sample allocation not given. Sampling was performed 63 days after the first vaccine or placebo injection. The sample consisted of peripheral blood, taken in a trial of Ad26.COV2.S vaccine versus placebo. The TCR originated in a person between 18 and 59 years old who received the Ad26.COV2.S COVID-19 vaccine or a placebo. The chain joins TRBV12-5 to TRBJ2-5; D unclear. CDR3 loop: CASGPKQETQYF. Here the CDR3 DNA reads TGTGCTAGTGGTCCTAAACAAGAGACCCAGTACTTC.